Listed here is a single T cell receptor beta chain. In the original workflow: Estimation of nucleated cell counts was performed using reference gene primer amplification. Profiling relied on immunoSEQ multiplex PCR, and the TCRdb table lists in-frame clones only, not all of them. The V and J calls and the clone size are those of that table, but D and trimming were determined from the DNA. The sample holds around 140,000 clones, around 90% seen once. These data originate in a study of blood T cell repertoires in COVID-19. Looking at the study overall: Collection of acute and convalescent COVID-19 samples took place in the United States, Italy and Spain. PBMCs, B-cell-depleted T cells, or T cells provided the cDNA or gDNA that made up the material.

Sequencing was done on a sample of peripheral blood. The TCR sequence derives from a man aged 65 to 79 with acute or convalescent COVID-19.

For the CDR3, the DNA is TGCAGCGTTGAAAAAGACAGGGTATTGAGTGGACAGTTCTTC. Residues: CSVEKDRVLSGQFF. V is TRBV29-1 and J is TRBJ2-1, with 7 bases that match TRBD1. CDR1 SQVTM and CDR2 ANQGSEA come from the germline V gene. J lost 13 bases, V lost 2 bases, and 14 bases had no gene match. The CDR3 runs to 14 residues.